This TCR beta chain derives from a study of cytomegalovirus exposure and HLA in healthy donors. Whole-study results and caveats: Common viral pathogens (according to a later analysis) appeared linked to several of the most significant clusters. Association of a missense DCLRE1C variant with TCR beta V- and J-gene trimming was reported in a later analysis. Reported results showed that the classifier diagnosed cytomegalovirus status with high specificity and sensitivity.

This CDR3 has 15 amino acids. From germline, CDR1 is SNHLY and CDR2 FYNNEI. J lost 8 bases, V lost 6 bases, and 11 bases had no gene match. As for this clone: Its antigen remains unknown.

PCR involved 60 Vbeta and 13 Jbeta primers. Repertoires were generated with immunoSEQ multiplex PCR, while TCRdb's copy carries only in-frame clones and drops some. This table has about 120,000 clones, around two thirds appearing once. The rearrangement joins TRBV2 to TRBJ2-1; 9 bases line up with TRBD2. What was sequenced was PBMCs. The clonotype was recovered from a human donor in good health. CDR3 residues: CASRRSGGPNDEQFF. The CDR3 DNA follows: TGTGCCAGCAGGAGGAGCGGGGGGCCTAACGATGAGCAGTTCTTC.